This TCR beta chain was captured in a study of T cells in Graves' hyperthyroidism and ophthalmopathy. In the case of this clonotype: The antigen remains unidentified.

Using RNA transcripts as the source, TCR beta CDR3 regions were amplified. Using the HTBI primer set, a first-round RT-PCR was run on the TCR CDR3. TCRdb fed the multiplex PCR reads into MiXCR, producing one record per CDR3 protein. Here the sample spans about 710,000 distinct CDR3 sequences, roughly 15% being singletons. Study-level findings and limits: Blood also contained most expanded thyroid clonotypes above 0.001.

The TCR was taken from a man younger than 30 with Graves' hyperthyroidism. Sequencing used blood.

The chain's CDR3 is CASKLHPSGKQFF. DNA of the CDR3: TGTGCCAGCAAACTTCACCCCAGCGGAAAGCAGTTCTTC. This chain links TRBV28 with TRBJ2-1, with D possibly matching TRBD2 (5 bases). V lost 7 bases to trimming and J lost 11 bases, with 18 bases between them. CDR1 and CDR2 (germline): MDHEN, SYDVKM. This CDR3 comprises 13 residues.